This T cell receptor beta chain was captured in a study of cytomegalovirus exposure and HLA in healthy donors. Points from the study as a whole: Analysis was performed later, and it showed HLA-associated TCR beta chains to be more clonally expanded than equally common others. With high specificity and sensitivity, the classifier reportedly diagnosed cytomegalovirus status. CMV serostatus was the only recorded immune exposure for donors. The study carried out a later analysis of TCR beta sequences. It associated approximately 15,000 of them with specific HLA alleles at a false discovery rate of 0.05.

The PCR had 60 Vbeta and 13 Jbeta primers. Libraries were prepared by immunoSEQ multiplex PCR; TCRdb keeps only in-frame clonotypes and omits some of them. The table lists 100,000 to 150,000 clones, approximately 82% of them singletons. The V gene's germline CDR1 is MNHNY and CDR2 SVGAGI (reference sequence). The CDR3 covers 15 residues. V lost 0 bases to trimming and J lost 4 bases; unmatched junction nucleotides: 3. Of note for this clone: Its antigen is undetermined.

The chain recombines TRBV6-6 with TRBJ2-7; TRBD2 aligns across 10 bases. This TCR was sampled from a man in his fifties in good health and CMV-seronegative. Sample: PBMCs. The CDR3 reads CASSYSLLAGYEQYF. CDR3 DNA sequence: TGTGCCAGCAGTTACTCGCTACTAGCGGGGTACGAGCAGTACTTC.